This TCR beta chain was sequenced in a study of cytomegalovirus exposure and HLA in healthy donors. Study information: Among the 400 or so donors who were genotyped, approximately 84% fell in the genetic ancestry cluster that is associated with self-reported Caucasian donors. Study-wide findings and caveats: With later analysis, a missense DCLRE1C variant became linked to TCR beta V- and J-gene trimming. Immune exposure was documented only through CMV serostatus. Most likely, a cluster of highly shared sequence variants arose as a sequencing artifact.

Germline CDR1 reads LNHDA; CDR2 reads SQIVND (reference sequence). J was trimmed by 3 bases and V by 3 bases; bases with no gene match: 8. The CDR3 has 18 residues. The PCR contained 60 Vbeta and 13 Jbeta primers. Produced via immunoSEQ multiplex PCR; TCRdb's table is partial and in-frame only. The sample has about 98,000 clones, about 81% seen once. On this clone itself: Its specificity is unknown.

Input material: PBMCs. The chain links TRBV19 to TRBJ2-2; the match to TRBD2 covers 12 bases. The source is a man aged 40-55 years in good health and CMV-seronegative. The CDR3, as DNA: TGTGCCAGTAGTATGGCCCGACTAGCGGGGGCGTACACCGGGGAGCTGTTTTTT. Translated: CASSMARLAGAYTGELFF.